Listed below are T cell receptor beta chains from one sample, sequenced in a study of early T cells in non-severe SARS-CoV-2 infection. TCRdb reprocessed the 5' RACE reads via MiXCR and lists one record per CDR3 protein. In the table there are approximately 100,000 distinct CDR3 sequences, 16% of which are singletons. Material for sequencing was whole blood. Receptors originate from an adult who was a healthcare worker with PCR-confirmed SARS-CoV-2 infection or an uninfected control (not recorded which). The CDR3 runs from the conserved cysteine through the conserved F or W. A D gene is named only where the DNA matches it firmly. Where a row states a size, it is once, few, many or the class of an expanded clone; other rows omit it.

J gene,clone size,V gene,D gene,CDR3 DNA,CDR3 protein
TRBJ2-1,once,TRBV3-1,.,TGTGCCAGCAGCCAAGGACCGACTCGCCAGGGTGGAGAGCAGTTCTTC,CASSQGPTRQGGEQFF
TRBJ2-5,.,TRBV29-1,TRBD2,TGCAGCGTTTCCGGGACTAGCGACACTACACAAGAGACCCAGTACTTC,CSVSGTSDTTQETQYF
TRBJ2-5,.,TRBV19,TRBD1,TGTGCCAGTAGTTTTCAGGGGGACGAAGAGACCCAGTACTTC,CASSFQGDEETQYF
TRBJ2-1,.,TRBV6-1,TRBD2,TGTGCCAGCAGTGGGACTAGCGGGGGGCCAAATGAGCAGTTCTTC,CASSGTSGGPNEQFF
TRBJ2-1,few,TRBV24-1,.,TGTGCCACCGGGGGGGCTAACTACAATGAGCAGTTCTTC,CATGGANYNEQFF
TRBJ2-3,.,TRBV10-1,.,TGCGCCAGCAGTGAGTCGTTAATGGATACGCAGTATTTT,CASSESLMDTQYF
TRBJ2-2,.,TRBV20-1,TRBD2,TGCAGTGCCCCGGGACGGGGGGGCGGTGGGAACACCGGGGAGCTGTTTTTT,CSAPGRGGGGNTGELFF
TRBJ1-1,few,TRBV12-3/TRBV12-4,.,TGTGCCAGCAGTTTAGTTCCAGGGCCTGAAGCTTTCTTT,CASSLVPGPEAFF
TRBJ2-3,few,TRBV7-6,TRBD2,TGTGCCAGCAGCTTATTCGAGCGGGGGACGGATACGCAGTATTTT,CASSLFERGTDTQYF
TRBJ2-7,.,TRBV28,.,TGTGCCTCCTACGCATCCTATGACGAGCAGTACTTC,CASYASYDEQYF
TRBJ1-4,few,TRBV7-2,.,TGTGCCAGCAGCTCCGGACAAGCAACTAATGAAAAACTGTTTTTT,CASSSGQATNEKLFF
TRBJ1-5,.,TRBV12-3/TRBV12-4,.,TGTGCCAGCAGCCCCGGGACTAGGGGTCAGCCCCAGCATTTT,CASSPGTRGQPQHF
TRBJ2-3,.,TRBV4-3,.,TGCGCCAACAGCCAAGGGGTGGGCACAGATACGCAGTATTTT,CANSQGVGTDTQYF
TRBJ1-1,.,TRBV18,.,TGTGCCAGCTCACCACAGTCCCCCGGAGTGAACACTGAAGCTTTCTTT,CASSPQSPGVNTEAFF
TRBJ1-4,.,TRBV28,.,TGTGCCAGCAGTTTATCAGGGACTAATGAAAAACTGTTTTTT,CASSLSGTNEKLFF
TRBJ1-1,.,TRBV29-1,.,TGCAGCGTTGAAACGGGGACTGAAGCTTTCTTT,CSVETGTEAFF
TRBJ2-1,.,TRBV29-1,.,TGCAGCGTTGCTAACTACAATGAGCAGTTCTTC,CSVANYNEQFF
TRBJ2-5,many,TRBV3-1,.,TGTGCCAGCAGCCAAGTGGGACACTCCCAAGAGACCCAGTACTTC,CASSQVGHSQETQYF
TRBJ2-7,few,TRBV20-1,TRBD2,TGCAGTGCCCTACTAGCGGGGAGGTCCTACGAGCAGTACTTC,CSALLAGRSYEQYF
TRBJ1-2,.,TRBV9,.,TGTGCCAGCAGCCCAGGGGCAGGGATCGATGGCTACACCTTC,CASSPGAGIDGYTF
TRBJ2-7,.,TRBV29-1,.,TGCAGCGTTGGCCCGCAGGGGTCAGGCGAGCAGTACTTC,CSVGPQGSGEQYF